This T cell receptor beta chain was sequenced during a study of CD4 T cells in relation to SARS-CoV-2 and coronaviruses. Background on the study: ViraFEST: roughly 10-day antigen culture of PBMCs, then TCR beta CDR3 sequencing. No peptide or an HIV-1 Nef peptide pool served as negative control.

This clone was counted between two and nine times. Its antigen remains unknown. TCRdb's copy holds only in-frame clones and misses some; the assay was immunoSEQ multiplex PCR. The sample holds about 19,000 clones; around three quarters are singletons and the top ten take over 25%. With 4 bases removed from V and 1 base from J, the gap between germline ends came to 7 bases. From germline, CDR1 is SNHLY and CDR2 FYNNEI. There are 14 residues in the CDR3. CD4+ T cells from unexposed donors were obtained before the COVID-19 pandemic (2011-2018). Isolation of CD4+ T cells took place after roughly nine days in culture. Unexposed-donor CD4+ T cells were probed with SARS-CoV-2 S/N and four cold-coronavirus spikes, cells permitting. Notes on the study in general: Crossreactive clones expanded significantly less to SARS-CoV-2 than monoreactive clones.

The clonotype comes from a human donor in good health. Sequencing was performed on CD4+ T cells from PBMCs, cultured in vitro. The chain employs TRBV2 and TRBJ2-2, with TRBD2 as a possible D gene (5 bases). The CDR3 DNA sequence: TGTGCCAGCAGTGTGGGAGAGAACACCGGGGAGCTGTTTTTT. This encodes CASSVGENTGELFF.